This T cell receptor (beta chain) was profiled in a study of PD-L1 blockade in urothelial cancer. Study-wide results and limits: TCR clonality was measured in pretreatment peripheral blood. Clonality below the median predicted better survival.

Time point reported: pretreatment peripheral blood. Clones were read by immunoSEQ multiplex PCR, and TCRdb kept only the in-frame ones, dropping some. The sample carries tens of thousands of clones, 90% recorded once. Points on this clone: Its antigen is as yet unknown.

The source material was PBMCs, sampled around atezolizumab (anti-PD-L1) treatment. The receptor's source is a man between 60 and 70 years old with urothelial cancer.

The CDR3 DNA reads as TGTGCCAGCAGCTTATCGGGACAGGCTAATTCACCCCTCCACTTT. Its protein product is CASSLSGQANSPLHF. J is TRBJ1-6 and V is TRBV7-2; 8 bases are shared with TRBD1. The ends lost 2 bases at V and 6 bases at J; junction bases unmatched: 3. The CDR3 runs to 15 residues. Germline V gene data show CDR1 as SGHTA and CDR2 as FQGNSA.